This T cell receptor beta chain was found in a study of blood T cell repertoires in COVID-19. About the research overall: From T cells, B-cell-depleted T cells, or PBMCs came the material, which was cDNA or gDNA.

Germline V lookup: CDR1 SGHRS, CDR2 YFSETQ. The CDR3 is 18 residues long. The V gene end was trimmed by 0 bases and the J gene end by 2 bases; junction bases not matched to a gene: 12. Sequencing was performed with immunoSEQ multiplex PCR; in TCRdb, only in-frame clones are kept and a portion is missing. The sample carries roughly 87,000 clones, less than 80% recorded once. The clonotype originates from a woman aged 50 to 60 with acute or convalescent COVID-19. Sequenced material: peripheral blood. The rearrangement uses TRBV5-1 and TRBJ1-1, with 8 bases lining up with TRBD1. CDR3 loop: CASSLAPLTGTGNTEAFF. In nucleotides, the CDR3 is TGCGCCAGCAGCTTGGCACCCCTTACGGGGACAGGAAACACTGAAGCTTTCTTT.